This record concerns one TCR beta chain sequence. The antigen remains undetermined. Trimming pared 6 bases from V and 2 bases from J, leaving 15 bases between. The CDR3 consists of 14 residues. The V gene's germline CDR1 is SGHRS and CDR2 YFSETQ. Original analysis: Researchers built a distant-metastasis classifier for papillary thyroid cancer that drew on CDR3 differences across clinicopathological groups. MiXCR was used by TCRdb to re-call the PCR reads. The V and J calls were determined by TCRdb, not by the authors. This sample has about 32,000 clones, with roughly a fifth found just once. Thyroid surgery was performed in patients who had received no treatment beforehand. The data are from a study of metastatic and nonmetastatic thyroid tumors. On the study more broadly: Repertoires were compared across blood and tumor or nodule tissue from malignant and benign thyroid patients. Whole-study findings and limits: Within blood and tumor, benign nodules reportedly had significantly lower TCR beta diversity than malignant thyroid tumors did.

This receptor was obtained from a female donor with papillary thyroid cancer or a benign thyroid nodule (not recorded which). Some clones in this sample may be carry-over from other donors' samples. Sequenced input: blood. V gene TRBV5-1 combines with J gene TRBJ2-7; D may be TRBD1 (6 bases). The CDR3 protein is CASNEGHATYEQYF. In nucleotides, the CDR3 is TGCGCCAGCAACGAGGGACACGCAACCTACGAGCAGTACTTC.